This TCR beta chain appears in the sequencing data of a study of early T cells in non-severe SARS-CoV-2 infection. V gave up 0 bases and J gave up 6 bases, with 17 bases separating them. The V gene's germline CDR1 is MGHRA and CDR2 YSYEKL. The CDR3 runs 16 residues. Study-level results: Matching against VDJdb likely underestimated virus-specific expansions, favoring anti-spike CD8.

As part of library construction, unique molecular identifiers were attached to individual cDNA molecules. TCRdb independently ran MiXCR on the 5' RACE reads; one entry per CDR3 protein. The data show some 22,000 distinct CDR3 sequences, with more than 3.5% seen just once and 7.8% held by the top ten. This clonotype was picked up many times. Antigen: not known. Specimen: whole blood. The chain employs TRBV4-1 and TRBJ1-1, with D hard to call. This receptor was taken from an adult who was a healthcare worker with PCR-confirmed SARS-CoV-2 infection or an uninfected control (not recorded which). CDR3 DNA: TGCGCCAGCAGCCAAGATCTGGTGCCGGGGAGGGCTGAAGCTTTCTTT. Residues: CASSQDLVPGRAEAFF.